Shown below are 24 T cell receptor beta chains from a single sample sequenced in a study of CD8 T cells in ankylosing spondylitis. TCRdb redid the calling of the 5' RACE reads with MiXCR, one entry per CDR3 protein. Of roughly 240,000 distinct CDR3 sequences in the sample, roughly 32% were seen once. The sequencing sample was made of blood, either unsorted or a sorted T cell fraction (not recorded which). These receptors came from a male donor with ankylosing spondylitis or in good health (not recorded which).

This clonotype turned up a few times. V and J are TRBV7-6 and TRBJ2-3; 16 bases match TRBD2. Unmatched junction bases numbered 4, after V lost 5 bases and J lost 2 bases. The CDR3 is 17 amino acids. The germline CDR1 and CDR2 sequences are SGHVS and FNYEAQ. CDR3 in DNA: TGTGCCAGCAGCAAAGGGACTAGCGGGGGGGTCACAGATACGCAGTATTTT. Its protein product is CASSKGTSGGVTDTQYF.

A few counts support this clonotype. The chain is built from TRBV4-2 and TRBJ1-1; 8 bases line up with TRBD1. Germline-derived CDR1 and CDR2 are LGHNA and YNFKEQ. J gave up 1 base and V 8 bases, and 3 bases lay outside the gene matches. The CDR3 consists of 13 residues. CDR3 residues: CASGDRWNTEAFF. CDR3 DNA: TGTGCCAGCGGGGACAGGTGGAACACTGAAGCTTTCTTT.

CDR3 coding DNA: TGTGCCAGCAGTTCCCGGGGAGGGGGCCCTTTGGCGACCCAGTACTTC. Its protein is CASSSRGGGPLATQYF. The gene calls are TRBV12-3 or TRBV12-4 and TRBJ2-5; D possibly uses TRBD1 or TRBD2 (7 bases each). V lost 4 bases and J 7 bases, leaving 22 bases between the germline ends. This CDR3 contains 16 residues.

V gene TRBV12-3 or TRBV12-4 combines with J gene TRBJ2-1, with 10 bases aligning to TRBD1. This CDR3 contains 15 residues. With 5 bases clipped from V and 8 bases from J, the junction kept 9 bases outside the gene matches. DNA for the CDR3: TGTGCCAGCAGTCCGGGACAGGGGTTTGAGGATGAGCAGTTCTTC. It translates to CASSPGQGFEDEQFF.

The chain uses TRBV10-3 and TRBJ2-7, with D possibly matching TRBD1 (6 bases). V was clipped by 8 bases and J by 2 bases, with 22 bases between them. The CDR3 loop spans 16 amino acids. Germline V gives CDR1 ENHRY, CDR2 SYGVKD. The CDR3 nucleotides are TGTGCCATCCAAGGATCGGCAGGGGCGCCGGCCTACGAGCAGTACTTC. Protein sequence: CAIQGSAGAPAYEQYF.

The genes are TRBV12-3 or TRBV12-4 and TRBJ1-2; maybe TRBD1 (5 bases). Trimming shortened V by 7 bases and J by 1 base, and 10 bases separated the two germline ends. The CDR3 extends over 13 amino acids. The CDR3 loop reads CASTRGDNYGYTF. As DNA, the CDR3 is TGTGCCAGCACCCGAGGGGATAACTATGGCTACACCTTC.

In its sample, this clonotype was seen a few times. J is TRBJ1-1 and V is TRBV20-1; D is undetermined. With 2 bases removed from V and 0 bases from J, the gap between germline ends came to 28 bases. Germline V gene data show CDR1 as DFQATT and CDR2 as SNEGSKA (reference sequence). The CDR3 totals 20 residues. CDR3 DNA: TGCAGTGCTAGACGCGACTCCCGACTTAACACGCCCCGTCTGAACACTGAAGCTTTCTTT. It is translated as CSARRDSRLNTPRLNTEAFF.

V usage is TRBV20-1 and J usage is TRBJ2-2; D gene uncertain. There are 13 residues in the CDR3. The germline CDR1 and CDR2 sequences are DFQATT and SNEGSKA (reference sequence). V lost 5 bases to trimming and J lost 6 bases, with 13 bases between them. CDR3 residues: CSAPYLAAGELFF. DNA for the CDR3: TGCAGTGCTCCCTATTTGGCCGCCGGGGAGCTGTTTTTT.

This clonotype was seen only a few times. J is TRBJ1-2 and V is TRBV4-1; perhaps TRBD1 as D (6 bases). This CDR3 has 17 amino acids. V was pared by 4 bases and J by 5 bases, with 23 bases between. CDR1 is MGHRA and CDR2 is YSYEKL in the germline V gene. The CDR3 region is CASSLVSGRGLLYGYTF. The CDR3 DNA is TGCGCCAGCAGCCTTGTCTCTGGTCGGGGGCTTCTATATGGCTACACCTTC.

The chain couples TRBV20-1 to TRBJ2-5; 8 nucleotides agree with TRBD2. V lost 6 bases and J lost 5; bases outside the gene matches: 17. The CDR3 totals 16 residues. The germline gives CDR1 DFQATT, CDR2 SNEGSKA (reference sequence). As DNA, the CDR3 is TGCAGTGCCCGGATGGGGGCTAGCGGGTTGGTGGAGACCCAGTACTTC. It encodes CSARMGASGLVETQYF.

This clonotype appeared a few times. V and J are TRBV10-3 and TRBJ2-7; 10 bases map to TRBD1. J lost 6 bases, V lost 6 bases, and 5 bases had no gene match. Germline CDR1 ENHRY, CDR2 SYGVKD. This CDR3 has 13 residues. Here the CDR3 reads CAIRGTGVREQYF. CDR3 nucleotide sequence: TGTGCCATCAGAGGGACAGGGGTACGCGAGCAGTACTTC.

The CDR3 loop is CSVLDRDRGVYEQYF. The DNA of the CDR3 is TGCAGCGTGTTGGACCGGGACAGGGGTGTTTACGAGCAGTACTTC. The chain is built from TRBV29-1 and TRBJ2-7, with 10 bases matching TRBD1. V trimming: 6 bases; J trimming: 4 bases; junction bases outside the gene matches: 12. This CDR3 has 15 residues. Germline lookup yields CDR1 SQVTM and CDR2 ANQGSEA.

The V and J genes are TRBV3-1 and TRBJ2-1, with TRBD1 identical over 7 bases. Germline V lookup: CDR1 LGHDT, CDR2 YNNKEL (reference sequence). The CDR3 has 13 amino acids. Trimming cost V 9 bases and J 8 bases; bases outside gene matches: 10. The CDR3 sequence is CARGAGGRDEQFF. The DNA for the CDR3 is TGTGCCAGAGGGGCAGGGGGTAGGGATGAGCAGTTCTTC.

In this sample, this clonotype turned up a few times. The chain couples TRBV6-5 to TRBJ2-3, with D unclear. CDR1 is MNHEY, CDR2 SVGAGI, per germline. The CDR3 is 14 residues long. Trimming removed 0 bases at V and 2 bases at J, with 6 bases between. The CDR3 spells CASSYSKLTDTQYF. CDR3 bases: TGTGCCAGCAGTTACTCAAAACTCACAGATACGCAGTATTTT.

The sample holds a few counts of this clonotype. In DNA, the CDR3 is TGTGCCAGCAGAAAATCCGGCGGGCAGGGTGGCACCGGGGAGCTGTTTTTT. It encodes CASRKSGGQGGTGELFF. This rearrangement joins TRBV7-6 to TRBJ2-2; D may be TRBD1 or TRBD2 (5 bases each). Germline CDR1 is SGHVS and CDR2 is FNYEAQ. CDR3 length: 17 residues. V was trimmed by 6 bases and J by 4 bases, leaving 21 bases between them. The complete variable domain, with remaining parts taken from reference TRBV7-6 and TRBJ2-2, reads GAGVSQSPRYKVTKRGQDVALRCDPISGHVSLYWYRQALGQGPEFLTYFNYEAQQDKSGLPNDRFSAERPEGSISTLTIQRTEQRDSAMYRCASRKSGGQGGTGELFFGEGSRLTVL.

This chain joins TRBV20-1 and TRBJ2-1, with D unclear. The V and J ends lost 5 bases and 4 bases respectively, with 3 bases between them. The CDR3 has 10 amino acids. CDR1 DFQATT and CDR2 SNEGSKA come from the germline V gene (reference sequence). The CDR3 coding sequence is TGCAGTGCTCCTTACAATGAGCAGTTCTTC. Translation gives CSAPYNEQFF.

This clonotype has a single count. The V and J genes are TRBV7-2 and TRBJ1-6; TRBD1 aligns across 8 bases. The V and J ends lost 4 bases and 7 bases, in that order; junction bases with no gene match: 9. Germline V gives CDR1 SGHTA, CDR2 FQGNSA. The CDR3 sequence is 16 residues long. CDR3 coding DNA: TGTGCCAGCAGCTCAACAACCCAGGGGGCCAATTCACCCCTCCACTTT. It is translated as CASSSTTQGANSPLHF.

This clonotype was seen at least ten times. In DNA, the CDR3 is TGCAGCGTTCGGACAGCTGGGGGAAAACTGTTTTTT. This codes for CSVRTAGGKLFF. The chain employs TRBV29-1 and TRBJ1-4; possibly TRBD1 for D (6 bases). Trimming stripped 5 bases from V and 10 bases from J, with 14 bases between. CDR1 SQVTM and CDR2 ANQGSEA come from the germline V gene. The CDR3 runs to 12 residues. The complete variable domain, with remaining parts taken from reference TRBV29-1 and TRBJ1-4, reads SAVISQKPSRDICQRGTSLTIQCQVDSQVTMMFWYRQQPGQSLTLIATANQGSEATYESGFVIDKFPISRPNLTFSTLTVSNMSPEDSSIYLCSVRTAGGKLFFGSGTQLSVL.

This chain joins TRBV6-1 and TRBJ1-6, with D tentatively TRBD1 (5 bases). V lost 2 bases and J 7 bases, leaving 15 bases between the germline ends. This CDR3 region has 16 residues. The germline gives CDR1 MNHNS, CDR2 SASEGT. The CDR3: CASSESLPGSNSPLHF. The CDR3, as DNA: TGTGCCAGCAGTGAATCCCTGCCAGGGTCCAATTCACCCCTCCACTTT.

This clonotype was detected only a few times. This chain connects TRBV9 to TRBJ2-7; TRBD2 matches 11 bases. Germline CDR1 reads SGDLS; CDR2 reads YYNGEE. The V segment lost 4 bases and the J segment 3 bases; nucleotides outside the gene matches: 6. The CDR3 length is 15 residues. The CDR3, as DNA: TGTGCCAGCAGCCCGCTAGCGGGGGGTTTCTACGAGCAGTACTTC. Its translation is CASSPLAGGFYEQYF.

The CDR3 DNA follows: TGCAGTGCTGGGCCCTCGGGACTAATTCTCTACAATGAGCAGTTCTTC. Translated: CSAGPSGLILYNEQFF. V usage is TRBV20-1 and J usage is TRBJ2-1; 7 positions match TRBD2. CDR1 and CDR2 from the germline V gene are DFQATT and SNEGSKA (reference sequence). The CDR3 spans 16 residues. With V trimmed by 5 bases and J by 3 bases, 13 bases remained unmatched.

A few counts support this clonotype. The chain is built from TRBV29-1 and TRBJ1-2; maybe TRBD1 (5 bases). The CDR3 spans 12 residues. Trimming took off 4 bases at V and 2 bases at J, with 8 bases between the two ends. Germline values: CDR1 SQVTM, CDR2 ANQGSEA. CDR3 bases: TGCAGCGTTGGGGAGGGGAACTATGGCTACACCTTC. Protein product: CSVGEGNYGYTF.

V usage is TRBV7-9 and J usage is TRBJ2-7, with D perhaps TRBD2 (6 bases). The CDR3 is 13 residues long. Germline CDR1 reads SEHNR; CDR2 reads FQNEAQ (reference sequence). V lost 1 base to trimming and J lost 5 bases, with 9 bases between them. CDR3 coding DNA: TGTGCCAGCAGCTTAGTGGGCGGGAACGAGCAGTACTTC. This sequence encodes CASSLVGGNEQYF.

This chain joins TRBV5-1 and TRBJ2-7, with D perhaps given as TRBD1 or TRBD2 (5 bases each). The CDR3 is 16 amino acids. V was cut by 0 bases and J by 2 bases, with 15 bases left in between. The germline gives CDR1 SGHRS, CDR2 YFSETQ. The CDR3 spells CASSLEGALAPYEQYF. CDR3 sequence (DNA): TGCGCCAGCAGCTTGGAAGGGGCTCTAGCCCCCTACGAGCAGTACTTC.